One sample yielded the 20 T cell receptor beta chains listed below, sequenced in a study of cytomegalovirus exposure and HLA in healthy donors. 60 Vbeta and 13 Jbeta primers were used in PCR. Here immunoSEQ multiplex PCR was the method, and the copy in TCRdb shows in-frame clones only, minus some. The data show 100,000 to 150,000 clones, approximately 10% seen once. The sample consisted of PBMCs. Every receptor here comes from a woman aged 18-29 years in good health and CMV-seropositive.

This clone was detected a few times. The CDR3 loop is CASSLRGTEAFF. As DNA, the CDR3 is TGTGCCAGCAGCTTAAGGGGCACTGAAGCTTTCTTT. V gene TRBV7-8 combines with J gene TRBJ1-1, with D perhaps TRBD1 (5 bases). From germline, CDR1 is SGHVS and CDR2 FQNEAQ. The V end lost 2 bases, the J end lost 4 bases, and 5 bases lay between the germline ends. The CDR3 runs to 12 residues. Full variable domain (outside the CDR3, taken from reference TRBV7-8 and TRBJ1-1): GAGVSQSPRYKVAKRGQDVALRCDPISGHVSLFWYQQALGQGPEFLTYFQNEAQLDKSGLPSDRFFAERPEGSVSTLKIQRTQQEDSAVYLCASSLRGTEAFFGQGTRLTVV.

This clone was seen a few times. J is TRBJ2-7 and V is TRBV27; 12 bases align to TRBD2. Germline trimming cut 6 bases from V and 6 bases from J; bases unmatched to any gene: 9. Germline loops: CDR1 MNHEY, CDR2 SMNVEV (reference sequence). This CDR3 comprises 15 residues. The CDR3 loop reads CASSSFLAGGIEQYF. The CDR3 bases are TGTGCCAGCAGCTCATTTCTAGCGGGAGGGATCGAGCAGTACTTC.

This clone was seen a handful of times. The genes are TRBV30 and TRBJ2-7; TRBD2 matches at 14 bases. Germline V gene lookup returns CDR1 GTSNPN and CDR2 SVGIG (reference sequence). This CDR3 is 16 amino acids long. Losses at the gene ends were 2 bases for V and 9 bases for J; bases not matched to a gene: 12. CDR3: CAWSSGSGTSGRRQYF. DNA for the CDR3: TGTGCCTGGAGTTCGGGGTCCGGGACTAGCGGGAGAAGGCAGTACTTC.

The chain has TRBV6-5 and TRBJ2-7, with 7 bases fitting TRBD1. V dropped 5 bases and J dropped 2; count of bases not matched to a gene: 9. Germline CDR1 and CDR2: MNHEY and SVGAGI. The length of the CDR3 is 15 residues. In DNA, the CDR3 is TGTGCCAGCAGTCGTACCCGGGACAGCACCTACGAGCAGTACTTC. This translates into CASSRTRDSTYEQYF.

The rearrangement links TRBV7-8 to TRBJ1-5; tentative D call: TRBD1 (6 bases). V was trimmed by 3 bases and J by 2 bases, leaving 8 bases between them. This CDR3 is 14 amino acids long. Germline loops: CDR1 SGHVS, CDR2 FQNEAQ. CDR3 nucleotides: TGTGCCAGCAGCTTCAGGGGTGGCAATCAGCCCCAGCATTTT. Protein sequence: CASSFRGGNQPQHF.

The rearrangement joins TRBV7-2 to TRBJ2-1; D perhaps matches TRBD2 (5 bases). The CDR3 runs 12 residues. Trimming stripped 4 bases from V and 15 bases from J, with 16 bases between. Germline V gene lookup returns CDR1 SGHTA and CDR2 FQGNSA. The CDR3 nucleotides are TGTGCCAGCAGCTCCTTGGTCGGGATCATGTTCTTC. Amino acids: CASSSLVGIMFF.

The gene calls are TRBV30 and TRBJ2-7; 7 positions agree with TRBD1. There are 13 residues in the CDR3. The junction had 4 bases not matched to a gene; V was cut back by 3 bases and J by 2 bases. Germline values: CDR1 GTSNPN, CDR2 SVGIG (reference sequence). The CDR3 DNA sequence: TGTGCCTGGAGCAGGGGGAGCACCTACGAGCAGTACTTC. As protein: CAWSRGSTYEQYF.

This clone was detected a few times. This chain connects TRBV28 to TRBJ1-1; unclear D gene. CDR3 length: 11 amino acids. Germline CDR1 and CDR2: MDHEN and SYDVKM. The V and J ends lost 3 bases and 11 bases respectively, with 10 bases between them. As DNA, the CDR3 is TGTGCCAGCAGTTTCTCCGGTTTGGCTTTCTTT. Translating gives CASSFSGLAFF.

The genes are TRBV5-1 and TRBJ1-2; 10 nucleotides match TRBD1. CDR3 length: 13 residues. Germline V gives CDR1 SGHRS, CDR2 YFSETQ. V was pared by 7 bases and J by 7 bases, with 7 bases of the junction left unmatched. CDR3 region: CASQEGTGVGYTF. The CDR3 DNA follows: TGCGCCAGCCAGGAAGGGACAGGGGTTGGCTACACCTTC.

This clone was seen a few times. This chain joins TRBV6-5 and TRBJ2-5; D unclear. V was trimmed by 4 bases and J by 2 bases, leaving 8 bases between them. The CDR3 is made up of 13 amino acids. Germline-derived CDR1 and CDR2 are MNHEY and SVGAGI. As DNA, the CDR3 is TGTGCCAGCAGTTCCCCCGGGCAAGAGACCCAGTACTTC. As protein: CASSSPGQETQYF.

This chain connects TRBV28 to TRBJ2-3; 8 nucleotides align to TRBD2. V trimming: 4 bases; J trimming: 5 bases; junction bases outside the gene matches: 11. CDR3 length equals 16 residues. The germline gives CDR1 MDHEN, CDR2 SYDVKM. Here the CDR3 reads CASSYLRGTRGDTQYF. CDR3 nucleotides: TGTGCCAGCAGTTATCTTCGGGGGACTAGGGGAGATACGCAGTATTTT. The complete variable domain, with remaining parts taken from reference TRBV28 and TRBJ2-3, reads DVKVTQSSRYLVKRTGEKVFLECVQDMDHENMFWYRQDPGLGLRLIYFSYDVKMKEKGDIPEGYSVSREKKERFSLILESASTNQTSMYLCASSYLRGTRGDTQYFGPGTRLTVL.

V and J are TRBV5-1 and TRBJ1-2; TRBD1 is a possible D gene (6 bases). V dropped 1 base and J dropped 6 bases, with 16 bases sitting between them. This CDR3 spans 15 amino acids. Per the germline V gene, CDR1 is SGHRS and CDR2 is YFSETQ. CDR3 in DNA: TGCGCCAGCAGCTTGATTAGCGGAGGGGGGGATGGCTACACCTTC. Translating it yields CASSLISGGGDGYTF.

The chain links TRBV7-6 to TRBJ2-2; 9 positions match TRBD2. CDR3 size: 16 residues. Trimming took 5 bases from V and 4 from J; bases not matched to a gene: 8. Germline CDR1 SGHVS, CDR2 FNYEAQ. DNA of the CDR3: TGTGCCAGCAGCGGTACGGGACTAGCATTCACCGGGGAGCTGTTTTTT. It specifies CASSGTGLAFTGELFF.

This clone has more than one count but fewer than ten. The junction departs from germline at one end; a sequencing error may be responsible. The chain carries TRBV7-7 and TRBJ2-5, with D possibly being TRBD2 (5 bases). The CDR3 length is 14 residues. Per the germline V gene, CDR1 is SSHAT and CDR2 is FNYEAQ (reference sequence). As DNA, the CDR3 is TGTGCTAGCAGCCCCCAGGCGGGCGGAGAGACCCAGTACTTC. Translating gives CASSPQAGGETQYF.

The chain links TRBV6-1 to TRBJ2-1; TRBD2 matches at 8 bases. After removal of 8 bases from V and 4 bases from J, the junction contained 10 bases not matched to a gene. The CDR3 runs 15 residues. Germline V lookup: CDR1 MNHNS, CDR2 SASEGT. CDR3 sequence (DNA): TGTGCCAGCTCCCAGGGACTAGTTTCTTACAATGAGCAGTTCTTC. This gives the protein CASSQGLVSYNEQFF.

This clone was seen only a few times. This chain links TRBV15 with TRBJ2-1; 8 bases line up with TRBD1. CDR1 is LNHNV, CDR2 YYDKDF, per germline (reference sequence). The ends lost 1 base at V and 7 bases at J; junction bases unmatched: 9. There are 16 residues in the CDR3. CDR3 sequence: CATSRVWAGGQNEQFF. The CDR3 DNA is TGTGCCACCAGCAGAGTTTGGGCAGGGGGCCAAAATGAGCAGTTCTTC.

The V gene is TRBV4-1, the J gene TRBJ2-5; TRBD1 matches at 7 bases. CDR3 length: 16 amino acids. The V gene's germline CDR1 is MGHRA and CDR2 YSYEKL. V gave up 4 bases and J gave up 0 bases; unmatched junction bases: 8. The CDR3 bases are TGCGCCAGCAGCCGTCCGGGACAGATGTACCAAGAGACCCAGTACTTC. Encoded protein: CASSRPGQMYQETQYF.

This sequence joins TRBV6-1 and TRBJ2-3; 11 nucleotides match TRBD2. The V and J ends lost 2 bases and 2 bases, in that order; junction bases with no gene match: 6. The length of the CDR3 is 17 residues. Germline V gives CDR1 MNHNS, CDR2 SASEGT. Here the CDR3 reads CASSELGLAVVTDTQYF. Written as DNA, the CDR3 is TGTGCCAGCAGTGAATTGGGACTAGCGGTTGTCACAGATACGCAGTATTTT.

V usage is TRBV29-1 and J usage is TRBJ2-1, with TRBD2 identical over 7 bases. The CDR3 covers 12 residues. V gave up 5 bases and J gave up 7 bases; unmatched junction bases: 5. CDR1 SQVTM and CDR2 ANQGSEA come from the germline V gene. CDR3 residues: CSVPLATNEQFF. As DNA, the CDR3 is TGCAGCGTTCCACTAGCGACGAATGAGCAGTTCTTC.

CDR3: CAWSDRGLGPQHF. In DNA form, the CDR3 reads TGTGCCTGGAGTGACAGGGGTCTTGGGCCCCAGCATTTT. V and J are TRBV30 and TRBJ1-5; 7 bases line up with TRBD1. The V segment lost 1 base and the J segment 9 bases; nucleotides outside the gene matches: 6. The CDR3 is made up of 13 amino acids. From germline, CDR1 is GTSNPN and CDR2 SVGIG (reference sequence).